Listed below are T cell receptor beta chains from one sample, sequenced in a study of monozygotic twins with inflammatory bowel disease. TCRdb re-called the 5' RACE reads, yielding one record per CDR3 amino acid sequence without DNA. This table holds some 200,000 distinct CDR3 sequences. The sample was blood. The receptors come from a human donor with ulcerative colitis or Crohn's disease, or a healthy co-twin of an affected twin (not recorded which). The CDR3 runs from the conserved cysteine through the conserved F or W. The order of the fields is V gene, J gene, CDR3 protein.

V: TRBV6-5; J: TRBJ1-2; CDR3: CASSYSRYPEDGYTF
V: TRBV12-3/TRBV12-4; J: TRBJ1-2; CDR3: CASSSRFGYTF
V: TRBV9; J: TRBJ2-6; CDR3: CASSVSPWRSGANVLTF
V: TRBV5-1; J: TRBJ2-1; CDR3: CASSIGGYNEQFF
V: TRBV12-3/TRBV12-4; J: TRBJ1-2; CDR3: CASSSGTGDGYTF
V: TRBV5-1; J: TRBJ1-1; CDR3: CASSLVQLNTEAFF
V: TRBV6-6; J: TRBJ1-5; CDR3: CASSGTDYQPQHF
V: TRBV6-1; J: TRBJ2-3; CDR3: CASSDQAGGTDTQYF
V: TRBV5-5; J: TRBJ1-5; CDR3: CASSLEWPYSNQPQHF
V: TRBV20-1; J: TRBJ1-4; CDR3: CSARDSSGRIEKLFF
V: TRBV6-5; J: TRBJ2-1; CDR3: CASSFARGSPNEQFF
V: TRBV7-6; J: TRBJ2-2; CDR3: CASSLRSVQLNTGELFF
V: TRBV3-1; J: TRBJ1-1; CDR3: CASSSGKNTEAFF
V: TRBV7-9; J: TRBJ2-7; CDR3: CASSLADRGPSYEQYF
V: TRBV20-1; J: TRBJ2-2; CDR3: CSARAPITGNTGELFF
V: TRBV12-3/TRBV12-4; J: TRBJ1-1; CDR3: CASSRDRMNTEAFF
V: TRBV20-1; J: TRBJ1-1; CDR3: CSARVPPGTEAFF
V: TRBV29-1; J: TRBJ1-2; CDR3: CSAEALSYYGYTF
V: TRBV12-3/TRBV12-4; J: TRBJ2-7; CDR3: CASRQENYEQYF
V: TRBV11-3; J: TRBJ2-3; CDR3: CASSLGGSPDTQYF
V: TRBV10-3; J: TRBJ1-5; CDR3: CAISESSGEGHQPQHF
V: TRBV7-9; J: TRBJ2-3; CDR3: CASSSTRGTSTDTQYF
V: TRBV18; J: TRBJ1-6; CDR3: CASSPIVGQYSPLHF
V: TRBV23-1; J: TRBJ1-6; CDR3: CASSQSRRSSYNSPLHF
V: TRBV12-3/TRBV12-4; J: TRBJ2-5; CDR3: CASNLWGGETQYF
V: TRBV18; J: TRBJ2-1; CDR3: CASSPLPDRQFF
V: TRBV5-6; J: TRBJ2-3; CDR3: CASSSIRGGTQYF
V: TRBV5-1; J: TRBJ1-4; CDR3: CASSFPGGDATNEKLFF
V: TRBV10-3; J: TRBJ2-5; CDR3: CAISVRGEGETQYF
V: TRBV2; J: TRBJ2-3; CDR3: CASPPPGGLKDTQYF
V: TRBV7-2; J: TRBJ1-2; CDR3: CASSSTGINGYTF
V: TRBV3-1; J: TRBJ1-2; CDR3: CASSQPGNYGYTF
V: TRBV29-1; J: TRBJ2-1; CDR3: CSVGGTSVGEQFF
V: TRBV19; J: TRBJ2-5; CDR3: CASSGLQETQYF
V: TRBV10-3; J: TRBJ1-3; CDR3: CAISERNRITTPGNTIYF
V: TRBV5-6; J: TRBJ1-1; CDR3: CASSLGQTVEAFF
V: TRBV6-1; J: TRBJ1-4; CDR3: CASKPGQGLSSKLFF
V: TRBV20-1; J: TRBJ1-2; CDR3: CSAKSGVERTGYTF
V: TRBV20-1; J: TRBJ2-1; CDR3: CSARDLGDNEQFF
V: TRBV7-8; J: TRBJ1-5; CDR3: CASSPRGLSNQPQHF
V: TRBV7-2; J: TRBJ2-3; CDR3: CASSSRDTQYF
V: TRBV14; J: TRBJ2-1; CDR3: CASSQEARAPFLLFF
V: TRBV20-1; J: TRBJ1-2; CDR3: CSASETGAEYGYTF
V: TRBV20-1; J: TRBJ1-2; CDR3: CSASIRTRQVYGYTF
V: TRBV19; J: TRBJ1-1; CDR3: CVGEKNTEAFF
V: TRBV6-2/TRBV6-3; J: TRBJ2-3; CDR3: CASSYWARWDTQYF
V: TRBV12-3/TRBV12-4; J: TRBJ2-1; CDR3: CASRGTGPYNEQFF
V: TRBV27; J: TRBJ2-3; CDR3: CASSYKPAGGAPSTDTQYF
V: TRBV20-1; J: TRBJ2-1; CDR3: CSARSGQGGNEQFF
V: TRBV12-3/TRBV12-4; J: TRBJ2-2; CDR3: CASSFRGLAGGRTGELFF
V: TRBV11-2; J: TRBJ1-5; CDR3: CASSPGQSYQPQHF
V: TRBV6-5; J: TRBJ1-4; CDR3: CASSYSGHTGTGVGKLFF